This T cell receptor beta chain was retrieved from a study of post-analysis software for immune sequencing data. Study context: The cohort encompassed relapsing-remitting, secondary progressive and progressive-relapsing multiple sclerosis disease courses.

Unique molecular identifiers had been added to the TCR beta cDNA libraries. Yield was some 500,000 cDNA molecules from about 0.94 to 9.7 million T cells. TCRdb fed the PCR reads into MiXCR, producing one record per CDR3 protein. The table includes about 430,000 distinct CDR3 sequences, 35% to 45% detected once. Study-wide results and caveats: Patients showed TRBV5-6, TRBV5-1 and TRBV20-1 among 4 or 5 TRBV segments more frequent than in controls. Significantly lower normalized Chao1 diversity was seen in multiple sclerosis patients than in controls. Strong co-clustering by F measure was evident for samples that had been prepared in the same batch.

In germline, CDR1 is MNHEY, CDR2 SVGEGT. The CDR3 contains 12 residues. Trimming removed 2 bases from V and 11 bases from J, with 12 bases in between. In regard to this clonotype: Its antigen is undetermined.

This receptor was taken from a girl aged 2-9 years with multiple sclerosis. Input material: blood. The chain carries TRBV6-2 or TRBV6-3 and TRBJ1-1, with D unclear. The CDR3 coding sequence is TGTGCCAGCAGTTACAGTCCCGGGGTGGCTTTCTTT. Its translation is CASSYSPGVAFF.